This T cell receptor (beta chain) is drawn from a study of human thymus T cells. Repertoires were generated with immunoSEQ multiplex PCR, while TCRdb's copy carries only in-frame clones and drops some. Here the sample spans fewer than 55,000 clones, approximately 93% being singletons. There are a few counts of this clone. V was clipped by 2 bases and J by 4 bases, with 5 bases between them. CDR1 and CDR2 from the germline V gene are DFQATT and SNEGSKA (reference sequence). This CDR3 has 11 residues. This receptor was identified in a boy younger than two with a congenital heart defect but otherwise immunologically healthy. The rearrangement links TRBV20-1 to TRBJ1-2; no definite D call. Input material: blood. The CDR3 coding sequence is TGCAGTGCTAGATTGGGCTATGGCTACACCTTC. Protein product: CSARLGYGYTF.